This TCR beta chain was sequenced for a study of CD8+CD57+ T cells in acquired aplastic anemia. As for the study in general: Sorted CD4+ and CD8+ cells gave an average of around 3.1 ug of DNA. Broader study findings: Between the patient and control groups, CD8+ Simpson's diversity did not differ significantly. Overlap between patients and controls comprised twenty-nine CD8+ CDR3 sequences.

This clonotype was recorded a few times. Its antigen is as yet unknown. Trimming took off 6 bases at V and 6 bases at J, with 8 bases between the two ends. The CDR3 covers 11 residues. Germline loops: CDR1 LNHDA, CDR2 SQIVND (reference sequence). TCR beta VDJ and CDR3 profiling used genomic DNA as template. TCRdb re-called the reads with MiXCR, one entry per CDR3 protein. The sample includes 150,000 to 180,000 distinct CDR3 sequences, about 52% of them seen just once. Patients sequenced had flow cytometry evidence of CD8+CD57+ cell expansion. The diagnosis in all patients was severe acquired aplastic anemia.

The sequence came from a human donor with aplastic anemia. The chain recombines TRBV19 with TRBJ1-1; D is undetermined. Input material: sorted CD4+, CD8+, or CD8+CD57+ T cells (not recorded which) from PBMCs. DNA for the CDR3: TGTGCCAGTAGCGTGGGGTCTGAAGCTTTCTTT. It codes for CASSVGSEAFF.